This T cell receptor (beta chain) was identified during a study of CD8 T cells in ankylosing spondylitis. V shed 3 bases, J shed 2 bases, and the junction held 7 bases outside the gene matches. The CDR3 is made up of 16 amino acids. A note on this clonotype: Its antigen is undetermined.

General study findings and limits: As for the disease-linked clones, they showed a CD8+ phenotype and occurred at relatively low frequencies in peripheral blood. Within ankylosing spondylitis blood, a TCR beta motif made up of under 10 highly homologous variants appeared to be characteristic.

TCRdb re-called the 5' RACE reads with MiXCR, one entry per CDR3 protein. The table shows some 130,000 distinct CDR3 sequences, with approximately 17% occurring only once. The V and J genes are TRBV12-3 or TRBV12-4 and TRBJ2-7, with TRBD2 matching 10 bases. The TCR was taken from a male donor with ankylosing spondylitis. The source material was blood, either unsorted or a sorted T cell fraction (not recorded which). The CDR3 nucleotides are TGTGCCAGCAGTTTGGGCCGGACTAGCGGTACCTACGAGCAGTACTTC. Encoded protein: CASSLGRTSGTYEQYF.